The clone carrying this T cell receptor beta chain has a handful of counts. Only in-frame clones appear in the TCRdb table, and some are missing; sequencing was by immunoSEQ multiplex PCR. The top ten clones hold 4.7% of a sample with under 250,000 clones, around 82% of them seen once. V shed 6 bases, J shed 7 bases, and the junction held 6 bases outside the gene matches. CDR1 is SGHAT, CDR2 FQNNGV, per germline. The CDR3 covers 14 residues. This specimen comes from a study of blood T cell repertoires in COVID-19. About the study: T cells, B-cell-depleted T cells, or PBMCs provided the cDNA or gDNA that served as material.

The V call is TRBV11-2, the J call TRBJ1-6; 7 bases align to TRBD1. The receptor was isolated from a woman in her 70s with acute or convalescent COVID-19. Specimen: peripheral blood. Written as DNA, the CDR3 is TGTGCCAGCAGGTTCGGGACAGACAATTCACCCCTCCACTTT. Encoded protein: CASRFGTDNSPLHF.